These 25 T cell receptor beta chains were sequenced from one sample in a study of control samples from healthy donors and cancer patients. Some clones are missing from TCRdb's copy, which holds only in-frame ones; the method was immunoSEQ multiplex PCR. The sample lists approximately 170,000 clones, 91% occurring once. Sample: blood. These receptor sequences come from a woman aged 25-40 years in good health.

In this sample, this clone turned up a few times. The rearrangement joins TRBV18 to TRBJ2-5, with 10 positions matching TRBD1. J lost 5 bases, V lost 5 bases, and 8 bases had no gene match. There are 15 residues in the CDR3. Germline loops: CDR1 KGHSH, CDR2 LQKENI. CDR3 coding DNA: TGTGCCAGCTCAGCGACGACAGGGGGCGCTGAGACCCAGTACTTC. Its protein product is CASSATTGGAETQYF.

The rearrangement uses TRBV2 and TRBJ2-7, with TRBD1 matching over 8 bases. Unmatched junction bases numbered 2, after V lost 4 bases and J lost 0 bases. Germline values: CDR1 SNHLY, CDR2 FYNNEI. The CDR3 totals 14 residues. The CDR3 nucleotides are TGTGCCAGCAGTGGGGACAGGTACTCCTACGAGCAGTACTTC. Translated: CASSGDRYSYEQYF.

The chain recombines TRBV27 with TRBJ2-1, with 14 bases fitting TRBD2. The CDR3 sequence is 16 residues long. CDR1 MNHEY and CDR2 SMNVEV come from the germline V gene (reference sequence). The ends lost 7 bases at V and 5 bases at J; junction bases unmatched: 7. CDR3: CASNSWTSGRNNEQFF. The CDR3 region has the DNA TGTGCCAGCAACTCTTGGACTAGCGGGAGGAACAATGAGCAGTTCTTC.

The chain recombines TRBV6-4 with TRBJ2-1; D unclear. Trimming stripped 3 bases from V and 0 bases from J, with 12 bases between. The CDR3 loop spans 16 amino acids. In germline, CDR1 is MRHNA, CDR2 SNTAGT. CDR3 in DNA: TGTGCCAGCAGTGAATTTTCTGGGCTCTCCTACAATGAGCAGTTCTTC. This sequence encodes CASSEFSGLSYNEQFF.

This chain uses TRBV19 with TRBJ2-2, with D uncertain. CDR3 size: 14 residues. Germline CDR1 LNHDA, CDR2 SQIVND (reference sequence). V lost 3 bases, J lost 3 bases, and 8 bases lay in between. The CDR3 reads CASSIRTHTGELFF. As DNA, the CDR3 is TGTGCCAGTAGTATTCGTACACACACCGGGGAGCTGTTTTTT.

The J gene is TRBJ1-1, the V gene TRBV19, with 7 bases matching TRBD1. The CDR3 runs 15 residues. The germline V gene encodes CDR1 LNHDA and CDR2 SQIVND (reference sequence). V shed 5 bases and J 0 bases; nucleotides not matched to a gene: 6. CDR3 nucleotides: TGTGCCAGTAGTTCCCAGGGGGAGGTGAACACTGAAGCTTTCTTT. Translating it yields CASSSQGEVNTEAFF.

The genes are TRBV5-1 and TRBJ1-6; unclear D gene. Germline CDR1 and CDR2: SGHRS and YFSETQ. This CDR3 has 15 residues. V was shortened by 0 bases and J by 7 bases, with 11 bases between the two germline ends. The CDR3 bases are TGCGCCAGCAGCTTGGGTTCGGAATTAAATTCACCCCTCCACTTT. It translates to CASSLGSELNSPLHF.

V usage is TRBV27 and J usage is TRBJ1-1, with TRBD1 identical over 9 bases. Germline loops: CDR1 MNHEY, CDR2 SMNVEV (reference sequence). Trimming cost V 5 bases and J 6 bases; bases outside gene matches: 4. CDR3 length: 13 amino acids. The CDR3 spells CASSHRDRAEAFF. In nucleotides, the CDR3 is TGTGCCAGCAGTCACCGGGACAGGGCTGAAGCTTTCTTT.

The V and J genes are TRBV25-1 and TRBJ2-1; the match to TRBD2 covers 8 bases. Trimming cost V 1 base and J 7 bases; bases outside gene matches: 6. Germline CDR1 and CDR2: MGHDK and SYGVNS. CDR3 length equals 15 residues. CDR3 amino acids: CASSEFAGGGNEQFF. CDR3 coding DNA: TGTGCCAGCAGTGAATTTGCGGGAGGAGGTAATGAGCAGTTCTTC. The complete variable domain, with remaining parts taken from reference TRBV25-1 and TRBJ2-1, reads EADIYQTPRYLVIGTGKKITLECSQTMGHDKMYWYQQDPGMELHLIHYSYGVNSTEKGDLSSESTVSRIRTEHFPLTLESARPSHTSQYLCASSEFAGGGNEQFFGPGTRLTVL.

This chain joins TRBV7-3 and TRBJ2-1, with TRBD2 identical over 13 bases. CDR1 SGHTA and CDR2 FQGTGA come from the germline V gene. V shed 5 bases and J 7 bases; nucleotides not matched to a gene: 5. This CDR3 contains 15 residues. Written as DNA, the CDR3 is TGTGCCAGCAGCCCGCGGACTAGCGGGGGAAATGAGCAGTTCTTC. It encodes CASSPRTSGGNEQFF.

The chain combines TRBV2 with TRBJ2-3, with 10 bases that match TRBD2. Per the germline V gene, CDR1 is SNHLY and CDR2 is FYNNEI. The CDR3 loop spans 14 amino acids. Trimming cost V 2 bases and J 5 bases; bases outside gene matches: 1. CDR3 loop: CASSEPSGRDTQYF. The CDR3 DNA reads TGTGCCAGCAGTGAACCTAGCGGGAGAGATACGCAGTATTTT.

The chain links TRBV28 to TRBJ1-5; TRBD1 aligns across 10 bases. The CDR3 totals 16 residues. Germline lookup yields CDR1 MDHEN and CDR2 SYDVKM. The V segment lost 6 bases and the J segment 0 bases; nucleotides outside the gene matches: 5. Here the CDR3 reads CASRRRTGGSNQPQHF. CDR3 nucleotides: TGTGCCAGCAGACGCCGGACAGGGGGTAGCAATCAGCCCCAGCATTTT.

The gene calls are TRBV24-1 and TRBJ2-3; 10 nucleotides line up with TRBD1. The CDR3 sequence is 15 residues long. V gave up 4 bases and J gave up 8 bases; unmatched junction bases: 8. CDR1 is KGHDR and CDR2 is SFDVKD in the germline V gene. CDR3 coding DNA: TGTGCCACCAGTGACCGGGACAGGGGAGATGGTACGCAGTATTTT. This encodes CATSDRDRGDGTQYF.

The chain uses TRBV6-5 and TRBJ1-1, with a weak D call TRBD1 (6 bases). Trimming removed 4 bases from V and 4 bases from J, with 13 bases in between. The CDR3 is made up of 14 amino acids. In germline, CDR1 is MNHEY, CDR2 SVGAGI. The CDR3 reads CASSSRGVGTEAFF. CDR3 bases: TGTGCCAGCAGTTCCAGGGGAGTTGGCACTGAAGCTTTCTTT.

The chain uses TRBV28 and TRBJ2-3; 15 bases are shared with TRBD2. Looked up from germline, CDR1 is MDHEN and CDR2 is SYDVKM. The CDR3 has 16 residues. The V segment lost 5 bases and the J segment 8 bases; nucleotides outside the gene matches: 8. The CDR3 reads CASSTGLAGGRGTQYF. In DNA form, the CDR3 reads TGTGCCAGCAGTACCGGACTAGCGGGAGGGCGGGGTACGCAGTATTTT.

A word on this clone: The junction shows a germline mismatch at one end, possibly a read error. This chain connects TRBV11-3 to TRBJ2-2; no clear D. This CDR3 is built from 15 residues. From germline, CDR1 is SGHNT and CDR2 YENEEA. The CDR3 spells CAGSLVWANTGELFF. CDR3 DNA: TGTGCCGGCAGCTTAGTGTGGGCGAACACCGGGGAGCTGTTTTTT.

The rearrangement joins TRBV25-1 to TRBJ1-2; D remains ambiguous. The germline V gene encodes CDR1 MGHDK and CDR2 SYGVNS. The CDR3 has 13 residues. V gave up 4 bases and J gave up 8 bases, with 14 bases separating them. The chain's CDR3 is CASSVLGVSGYTF. CDR3 DNA: TGTGCCAGCAGTGTGCTCGGGGTGTCGGGCTACACCTTC.

The chain uses TRBV7-3 and TRBJ1-5; no clear D gene. The CDR3 is made up of 13 amino acids. The germline CDR1 and CDR2 sequences are SGHTA and FQGTGA. The V gene lost 1 base and the J gene lost 0 bases, with 1 base spanning the gap. Written as DNA, the CDR3 is TGTGCCAGCAGCTTAAATAGCAATCAGCCCCAGCATTTT. Its protein product is CASSLNSNQPQHF. Full variable domain (outside the CDR3, taken from reference TRBV7-3 and TRBJ1-5): GAGVSQTPSNKVTEKGKYVELRCDPISGHTALYWYRQSLGQGPEFLIYFQGTGAADDSGLPNDRFFAVRPEGSVSTLKIQRTERGDSAVYLCASSLNSNQPQHFGDGTRLSIL.

This clone came up once. The chain recombines TRBV7-6 with TRBJ2-3; TRBD2 aligns across 8 bases. The J segment lost 3 bases and the V segment lost 1 base, leaving 6 bases of the junction unmatched. The CDR3 totals 16 residues. Germline V CDR1 and CDR2: SGHVS, FNYEAQ. The CDR3 nucleotides read TGTGCCAGCAGCTTAGTAGCGGGGTGGAGAACAGATACGCAGTATTTT. It yields the protein CASSLVAGWRTDTQYF.

The chain carries TRBV27 and TRBJ2-1, with TRBD2 identical over 8 bases. The CDR3 totals 13 residues. The germline gives CDR1 MNHEY, CDR2 SMNVEV (reference sequence). With V trimmed by 6 bases and J by 15 bases, 13 bases remained unmatched. The CDR3 DNA reads as TGTGCCAGCAGCCCCCCGGGGGGGCGGGACGGGTTCTTC. As protein: CASSPPGGRDGFF.

This rearrangement joins TRBV4-2 to TRBJ1-4; a possible D gene is TRBD1 (5 bases). V lost 0 bases, J lost 3 bases, and 11 bases lay in between. Germline CDR1 reads LGHNA; CDR2 reads YNFKEQ. This CDR3 has 16 amino acids. CDR3 amino acids: CASSQDGGRANEKLFF. The CDR3 DNA follows: TGTGCCAGCAGCCAAGATGGGGGTAGGGCTAATGAAAAACTGTTTTTT.

V and J are TRBV3-1 (or the pseudogene TRBV3-2) and TRBJ1-2; D perhaps matches TRBD1 (6 bases). The CDR3 sequence is 12 residues long. V lost 0 bases and J 8 bases, leaving 7 bases between the germline ends. Germline CDR1 is LGHDT and CDR2 is YNNKEL (reference sequence). The CDR3 DNA follows: TGTGCCAGCAGCCAAGATGGGGGCGGCTACACCTTC. Translated, it gives CASSQDGGGYTF.

This rearrangement joins TRBV4-1 to TRBJ2-2; TRBD2 agrees at 12 bases. V was clipped by 2 bases and J by 8 bases; unmatched bases: 3. The V gene's germline CDR1 is MGHRA and CDR2 YSYEKL. This CDR3 spans 15 amino acids. The CDR3 is CASSQPGTSGGELFF. The CDR3 region has the DNA TGCGCCAGCAGCCAACCGGGGACTAGCGGGGGGGAGCTGTTTTTT.

There are a few counts of this clone. In DNA, the CDR3 is TGTGCCAGCAGCTTAGTAGAGAACACTGAAGCTTTCTTT. It encodes CASSLVENTEAFF. The gene calls are TRBV7-9 and TRBJ1-1; D gene ambiguous. The CDR3 is 13 amino acids. Germline lookup yields CDR1 SEHNR and CDR2 FQNEAQ (reference sequence). V was cut by 1 base and J by 1 base, with 4 bases left in between.

The genes are TRBV7-5 and TRBJ1-2. TRBV7-5 is termed a pseudogene. This CDR3 is built from 13 residues. The CDR3 sequence: CARSLGGSHGYTF. CDR3 coding DNA: TGTGCCAGAAGCTTAGGAGGGTCCCATGGCTACACCTTC.